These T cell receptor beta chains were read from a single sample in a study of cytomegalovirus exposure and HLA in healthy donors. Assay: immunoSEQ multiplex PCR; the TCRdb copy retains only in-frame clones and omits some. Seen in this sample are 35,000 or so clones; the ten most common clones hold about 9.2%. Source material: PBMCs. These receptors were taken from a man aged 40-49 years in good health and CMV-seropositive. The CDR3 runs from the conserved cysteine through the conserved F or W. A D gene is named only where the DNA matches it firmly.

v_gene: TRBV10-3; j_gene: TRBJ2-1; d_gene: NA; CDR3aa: CAISETPSSYNEQFF; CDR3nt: TGTGCCATCAGTGAAACCCCCAGCTCCTACAATGAGCAGTTCTTC
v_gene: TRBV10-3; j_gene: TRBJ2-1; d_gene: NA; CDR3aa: CAISEYSTEQFF; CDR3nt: TGTGCCATCAGTGAGTATAGCACTGAGCAGTTCTTC
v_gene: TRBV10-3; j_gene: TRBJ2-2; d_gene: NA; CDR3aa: CAISESNRESGELFF; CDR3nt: TGTGCCATCAGTGAGTCGAACCGGGAGTCCGGGGAGCTGTTTTTT
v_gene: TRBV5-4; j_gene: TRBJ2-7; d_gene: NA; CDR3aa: CASSLDPGFTYEQYF; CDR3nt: TGTGCCAGCAGCTTGGATCCGGGATTCACCTACGAGCAGTACTTC
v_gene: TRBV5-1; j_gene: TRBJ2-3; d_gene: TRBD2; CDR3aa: CASSLSGLAGTDTQYF; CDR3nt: TGCGCCAGCAGCTTGAGCGGTCTAGCGGGCACAGATACGCAGTATTTT
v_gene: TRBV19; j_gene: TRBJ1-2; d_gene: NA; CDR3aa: CASSIAQGYGYTF; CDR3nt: TGTGCCAGTAGTATAGCTCAGGGCTATGGCTACACCTTC
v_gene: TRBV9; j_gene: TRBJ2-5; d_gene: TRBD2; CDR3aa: CASSEGGSVETQYF; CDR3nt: TGTGCCAGCAGCGAGGGCGGGAGTGTAGAGACCCAGTACTTC
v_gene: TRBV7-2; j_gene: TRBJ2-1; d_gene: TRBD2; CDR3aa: CASSTGTSGRRVGNEQFF; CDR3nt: TGTGCCAGCAGCACCGGGACTAGCGGCCGCCGGGTGGGCAATGAGCAGTTCTTC
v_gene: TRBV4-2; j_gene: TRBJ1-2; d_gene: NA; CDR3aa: CASSQSRTVGSGYTF; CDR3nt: TGTGCCAGCAGCCAATCTAGGACAGTAGGCTCGGGCTACACCTTC
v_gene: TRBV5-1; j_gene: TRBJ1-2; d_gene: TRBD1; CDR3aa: CASSLVGDRDNYGYTF; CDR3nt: TGCGCCAGCAGCTTGGTCGGGGACAGGGATAACTATGGCTACACCTTC
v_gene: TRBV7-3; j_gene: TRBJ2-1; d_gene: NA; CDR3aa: CASSLRDNGEQFF; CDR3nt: TGTGCCAGCAGCTTAAGGGACAATGGGGAGCAGTTCTTC
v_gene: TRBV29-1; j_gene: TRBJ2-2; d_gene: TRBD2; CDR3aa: CSVASAGGNRELFF; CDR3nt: TGCAGCGTTGCCTCTGCGGGAGGCAACCGGGAGCTGTTTTTT
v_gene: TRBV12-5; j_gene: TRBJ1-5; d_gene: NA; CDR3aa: CASGGGGGNQPQHF; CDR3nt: TGTGCTAGTGGTGGGGGGGGCGGTAATCAGCCCCAGCATTTT
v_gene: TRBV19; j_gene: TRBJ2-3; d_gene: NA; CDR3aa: CASSIGLTDTQYF; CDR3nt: TGTGCCAGTAGTATAGGACTCACAGATACGCAGTATTTT
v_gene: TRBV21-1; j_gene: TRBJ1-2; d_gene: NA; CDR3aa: CASSKVGAYGYTF; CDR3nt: TGTGCCAGCAGCAAAGTGGGCGCCTATGGCTACACCTTC
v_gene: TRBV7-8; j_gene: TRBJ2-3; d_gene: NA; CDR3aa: CASTLASGTDTQYF; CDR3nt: TGTGCCAGCACACTAGCTTCCGGCACAGATACGCAGTATTTT
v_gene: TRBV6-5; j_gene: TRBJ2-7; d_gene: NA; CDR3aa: CASSSQGYEQYF; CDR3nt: TGTGCCAGCAGCTCCCAGGGGTACGAGCAGTACTTC
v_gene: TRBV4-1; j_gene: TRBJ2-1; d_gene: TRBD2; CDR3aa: CASSRTAGGHNEQFF; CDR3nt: TGCGCCAGCAGCCGGACGGCGGGAGGTCACAATGAGCAGTTCTTC
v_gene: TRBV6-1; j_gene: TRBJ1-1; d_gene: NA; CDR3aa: CASSVGETEAFF; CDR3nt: TGTGCCAGCAGCGTAGGGGAAACTGAAGCTTTCTTT
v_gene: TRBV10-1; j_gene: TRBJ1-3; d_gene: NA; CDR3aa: CASSTGDSGNTIYF; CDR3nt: TGCGCCAGTTCTACAGGCGACTCTGGAAACACCATATATTTT
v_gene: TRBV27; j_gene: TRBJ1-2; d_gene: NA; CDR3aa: CASSFLEATGYTF; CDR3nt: TGTGCCAGCAGTTTTCTCGAGGCTACGGGCTACACCTTC
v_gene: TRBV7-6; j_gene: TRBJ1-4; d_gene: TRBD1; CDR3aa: CASSTGQGREKLFF; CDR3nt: TGTGCCAGCAGCACGGGACAGGGTCGTGAAAAACTGTTTTTT
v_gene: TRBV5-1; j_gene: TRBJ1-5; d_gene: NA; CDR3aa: CASSFSSGANQPQHF; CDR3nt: TGCGCCAGCAGCTTCAGTTCAGGGGCAAATCAGCCCCAGCATTTT
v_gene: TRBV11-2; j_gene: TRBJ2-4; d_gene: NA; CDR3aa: CASSGGLGGNIQYF; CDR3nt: TGTGCCAGCAGCGGAGGACTAGGGGGGAACATTCAGTACTTC
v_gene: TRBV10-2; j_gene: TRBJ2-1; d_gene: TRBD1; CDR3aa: CASSRTGASYNEQFF; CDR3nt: TGCGCCAGCAGTAGGACAGGGGCCTCCTACAATGAGCAGTTCTTC
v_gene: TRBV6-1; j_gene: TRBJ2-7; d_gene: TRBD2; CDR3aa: CASWASLAASGQYF; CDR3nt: TGTGCCAGTTGGGCGTCACTAGCGGCAAGTGGGCAGTACTTC
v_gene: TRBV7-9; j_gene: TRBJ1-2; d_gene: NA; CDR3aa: CASRSTVAGTTYPF; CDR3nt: TGTGCCAGCAGATCGACGGTTGCGGGGACTACCTACCCCTTC
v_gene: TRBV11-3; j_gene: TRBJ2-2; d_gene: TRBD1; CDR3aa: CASSLAPTGVYTGELFF; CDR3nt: TGTGCCAGCAGCTTAGCCCCCACAGGGGTCTACACCGGGGAGCTGTTTTTT
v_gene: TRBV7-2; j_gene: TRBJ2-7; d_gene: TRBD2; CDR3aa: CASSYTSSGRASEQYF; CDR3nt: TGTGCCAGCAGCTACACGTCTAGCGGGAGGGCGAGCGAGCAGTACTTC
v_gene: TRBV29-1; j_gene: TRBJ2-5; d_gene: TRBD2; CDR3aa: CSVVGTSGRAWETQYF; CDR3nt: TGCAGCGTTGTCGGGACTAGCGGGAGGGCCTGGGAGACCCAGTACTTC
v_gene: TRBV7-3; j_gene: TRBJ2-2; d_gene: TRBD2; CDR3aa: CACQTSGTNTGELFF; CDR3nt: TGTGCCTGCCAGACTAGCGGGACGAACACCGGGGAGCTGTTTTTT
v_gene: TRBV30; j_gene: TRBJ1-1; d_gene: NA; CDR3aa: CAWSPDSMNTEAFF; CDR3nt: TGTGCCTGGAGTCCCGACAGCATGAACACTGAAGCTTTCTTT
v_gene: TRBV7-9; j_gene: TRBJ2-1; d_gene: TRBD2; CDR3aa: CASSYGTSGSREQFF; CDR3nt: TGTGCCAGCAGCTACGGGACTAGCGGGAGTCGGGAGCAGTTCTTC
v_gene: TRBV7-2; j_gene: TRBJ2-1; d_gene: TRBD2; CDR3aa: CASSPSGMGPGEQFF; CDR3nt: TGTGCCAGCAGCCCTAGCGGGATGGGTCCGGGTGAGCAGTTCTTC
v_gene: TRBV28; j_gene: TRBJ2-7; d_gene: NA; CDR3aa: CASRPGLKPLLGEQYF; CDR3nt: TGTGCCAGCAGACCGGGACTCAAGCCTCTCCTGGGCGAGCAGTACTTC
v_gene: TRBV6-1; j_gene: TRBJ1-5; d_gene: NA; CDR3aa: CASGIVQGSQPQHF; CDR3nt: TGTGCCAGCGGGATAGTACAGGGCAGCCAGCCCCAGCATTTT
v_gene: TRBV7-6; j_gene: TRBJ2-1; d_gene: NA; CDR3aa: CASSATHRDTSREQFF; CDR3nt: TGTGCCAGCAGCGCAACACACCGGGACACCTCCCGGGAGCAGTTCTTC
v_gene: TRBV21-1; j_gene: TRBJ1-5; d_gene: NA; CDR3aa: CASTTRDRGGYQPQHF; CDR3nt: TGTGCCAGCACCACCCGGGACAGGGGGGGTTATCAGCCCCAGCATTTT
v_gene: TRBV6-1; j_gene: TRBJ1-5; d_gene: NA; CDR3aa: CASSEMSGSSQPQHF; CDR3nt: TGTGCCAGCAGCGAAATGTCCGGGTCTAGTCAGCCCCAGCATTTT
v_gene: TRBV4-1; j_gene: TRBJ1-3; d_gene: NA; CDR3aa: CASSPTVHSGNTIYF; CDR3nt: TGCGCCAGCAGCCCCACAGTTCACTCTGGAAACACCATATATTTT
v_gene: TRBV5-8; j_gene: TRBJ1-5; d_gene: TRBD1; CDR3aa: CASSFYRDRTNQPQHF; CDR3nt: TGTGCCAGCAGCTTTTACCGGGACAGAACAAATCAGCCCCAGCATTTT
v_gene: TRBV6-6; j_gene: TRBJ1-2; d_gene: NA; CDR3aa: CASTSENYGYTF; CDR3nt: TGTGCCAGCACCTCAGAAAACTATGGCTACACCTTC
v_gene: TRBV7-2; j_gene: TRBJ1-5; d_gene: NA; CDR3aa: CASSLHRANQPQHF; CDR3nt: TGTGCCAGCAGCTTACACAGGGCGAATCAGCCCCAGCATTTT
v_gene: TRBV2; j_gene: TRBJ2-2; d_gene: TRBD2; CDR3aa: CASNGLAWNTGELFF; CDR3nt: TGTGCCAGCAACGGACTAGCGTGGAACACCGGGGAGCTGTTTTTT
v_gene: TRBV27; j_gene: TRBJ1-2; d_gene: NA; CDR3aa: CASSPLGANYGYTF; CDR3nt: TGTGCCAGCAGCCCTTTGGGAGCTAACTATGGCTACACCTTC
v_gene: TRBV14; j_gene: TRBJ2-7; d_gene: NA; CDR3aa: CASSLVAGVEQYF; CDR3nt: TGTGCCAGCAGCCTGGTAGCCGGGGTCGAGCAGTACTTC
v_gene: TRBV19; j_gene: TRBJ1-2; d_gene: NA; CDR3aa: CASAQYGYTF; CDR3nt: TGTGCCAGTGCGCAATATGGCTACACCTTC
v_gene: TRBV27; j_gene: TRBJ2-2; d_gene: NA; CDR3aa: CASSRTTGLGTGELFF; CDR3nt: TGTGCCAGCAGTCGCACAACAGGGCTGGGCACCGGGGAGCTGTTTTTT
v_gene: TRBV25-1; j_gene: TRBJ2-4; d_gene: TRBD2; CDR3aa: CASSESRGGPKNIQYF; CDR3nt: TGTGCCAGCAGTGAATCCCGGGGGGGTCCCAAAAACATTCAGTACTTC
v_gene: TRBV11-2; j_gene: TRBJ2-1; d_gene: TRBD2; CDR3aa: CASSSYLSGRGIDEQFF; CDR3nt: TGTGCCAGCAGCTCTTACCTTAGCGGGAGGGGGATCGATGAGCAGTTCTTC
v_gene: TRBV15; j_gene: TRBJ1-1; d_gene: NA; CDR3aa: CATSRDLSKSFF; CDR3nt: TGTGCCACCAGCAGAGATCTGTCTAAGTCTTTCTTT
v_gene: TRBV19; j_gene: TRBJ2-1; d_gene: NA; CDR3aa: CASSPRTVNEQFF; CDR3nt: TGTGCCAGTAGTCCACGGACAGTCAATGAGCAGTTCTTC
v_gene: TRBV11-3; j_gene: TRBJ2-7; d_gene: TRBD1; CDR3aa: CASSSRKPGGASYEQYF; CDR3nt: TGTGCCAGCAGCTCCCGCAAACCAGGGGGCGCGTCCTACGAGCAGTACTTC
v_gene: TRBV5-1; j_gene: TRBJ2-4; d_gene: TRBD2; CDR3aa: CASSLRAGVKNIQYF; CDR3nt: TGCGCCAGCAGCTTACGGGCGGGAGTCAAAAACATTCAGTACTTC
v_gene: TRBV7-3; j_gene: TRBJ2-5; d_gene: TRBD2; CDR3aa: CASSLGASSGRAGETQYF; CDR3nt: TGTGCCAGCAGCTTAGGGGCGAGTAGCGGGAGGGCCGGCGAGACCCAGTACTTC
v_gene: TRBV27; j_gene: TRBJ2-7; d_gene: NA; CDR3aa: CASSWRTAYSYEQYF; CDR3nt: TGTGCCAGCAGTTGGCGGACAGCTTACTCCTACGAGCAGTACTTC
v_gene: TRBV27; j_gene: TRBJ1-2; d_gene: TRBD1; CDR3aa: CASSLVGDRGYGYTF; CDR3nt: TGTGCCAGCAGTTTAGTCGGGGACAGGGGCTATGGCTACACCTTC